The next 32 T cell receptor beta chains were all read from a single sample in a study of blood T cells in healthy people across ages (dated by TCRdb to between 2014 and 2016). The library was produced with 5' RACE. The instrument was an Illumina HiSeq 2500. The second PCR ran for roughly 7 to 11 cycles and used a J-beta primer mix along with a sample-barcoded 5' primer. The public reads were quality trimmed at Q25 with fastp and then assembled into clones with MiXCR by TCRdb, keeping productive beta chains. Every CDR3 protein is listed once, alongside the most common genes and DNA of its rows. The sample table shows about 900,000 distinct CDR3 sequences, and 45% to 50% are seen once. The ten top clones hold around 15% of the sample. Source material: blood. Every receptor here comes from a man younger than 45 in good health.

This clonotype has a handful of counts. The CDR3 protein is CATSGITGGMTGELFF. The CDR3 DNA is TGTGCCACCAGTGGCATAACAGGGGGTATGACCGGGGAGCTGTTTTTT. The chain has TRBV24-1 and TRBJ2-2; 8 positions agree with TRBD1. Germline-derived CDR1 and CDR2 are KGHDR and SFDVKD. V shed 5 bases, J shed 5 bases, and the junction held 9 bases outside the gene matches. The CDR3 has 16 amino acids.

J is TRBJ2-4 and V is TRBV28; D is undetermined. The DNA matches TRBJ2-7 better at its end, which makes the J call doubtful. Per the germline V gene, CDR1 is MDHEN and CDR2 is SYDVKM. This CDR3 region has 13 residues. CDR3 sequence: CASNLAESYEQYF. The CDR3 DNA follows: TGTGCCAGCAACCTGGCGGAAAGCTACGAGCAGTACTTC.

The chain joins TRBV12-3 or TRBV12-4 to TRBJ1-2, with TRBD1 identical over 7 bases. J lost 4 bases, V lost 6 bases, and 5 bases had no gene match. The CDR3 is 13 amino acids. CDR3 sequence reads: CASSGTVFYGYTF. CDR3 bases: TGTGCCAGCAGCGGGACAGTTTTCTATGGCTACACCTTC.

The V and J genes are TRBV5-6 and TRBJ2-4; TRBD1 is a possible D gene (7 bases). CDR3 length: 16 residues. V lost 0 bases and J lost 2, with 12 bases in between. The germline gives CDR1 SGHDT, CDR2 YYEEEE. The CDR3 region is CASSLASGGTKNIQYF. In DNA form, the CDR3 reads TGTGCCAGCAGCTTGGCGTCAGGGGGGACCAAAAACATTCAGTACTTC.

As concerns this clonotype: The CDR3 ends on some other residue instead of the conserved phenylalanine or tryptophan, so this is likely a read error. The rearrangement uses TRBV9 and TRBJ2-3; D is uncertain. CDR1 and CDR2 (germline): SGDLS, YYNGEE. The V end lost 0 bases, the J end lost 5 bases, and 4 bases lay between the germline ends. The CDR3 runs 12 residues. CDR3 sequence reads: CASSVVGDTQYY. As DNA, the CDR3 is TGTGCCAGCAGCGTAGTTGGAGATACGCAGTATTAT.

The chain combines TRBV20-1 with TRBJ2-1; 7 bases line up with TRBD2. CDR3 length equals 13 residues. CDR1 and CDR2 from the germline V gene are DFQATT and SNEGSKA (reference sequence). The V and J ends lost 3 bases and 15 bases, in that order; junction bases with no gene match: 14. For the CDR3, the DNA is TGCAGTGCTAGTGCGGGACCAGCGGGATGGTTGTTCTTC. Translation gives CSASAGPAGWLFF.

This sequence joins TRBV28 and TRBJ2-7; tentatively, D is TRBD1 or TRBD2 (5 bases each). Trimming cost V 7 bases and J 4 bases, with 11 bases left between them. The CDR3 sequence is 12 residues long. The germline CDR1 and CDR2 sequences are MDHEN and SYDVKM. CDR3 loop: CASTGTWYEQYF. The CDR3 DNA is TGTGCCAGCACCGGGACCTGGTACGAGCAGTACTTC.

V gene TRBV10-3 combines with J gene TRBJ1-1, with D hard to call. CDR1 is ENHRY and CDR2 is SYGVKD in the germline V gene. The CDR3 has 12 amino acids. The V gene lost 3 bases and the J gene lost 5 bases, with 7 bases spanning the gap. The CDR3 nucleotides are TGTGCCATCAGTGACGGGGTGACTGAAGCTTTCTTT. This gives the protein CAISDGVTEAFF.

V and J are TRBV21-1 and TRBJ2-3; the D call in the table, TRBD1, was not verified against the DNA. TRBV21-1 is a known pseudogene. The CDR3 has 14 residues. DNA for the CDR3: TGTGCCAGTCCCAACAGGGGATTCACAGATACGCAGTATTTT. This encodes CASPNRGFTDTQYF.

This clonotype was found a few times. The V gene is TRBV20-1, the J gene TRBJ2-7; the D is unclear. CDR3 length: 14 amino acids. Germline CDR1 DFQATT, CDR2 SNEGSKA (reference sequence). V was clipped by 0 bases and J by 0 bases, with 9 bases between them. CDR3 sequence: CSARDPWLSYEQYF. The CDR3, as DNA: TGCAGTGCTAGAGATCCATGGCTCTCCTACGAGCAGTACTTC.

J is TRBJ2-7 and V is TRBV24-1; D unclear. V was trimmed by 4 bases and J by 3 bases, leaving 12 bases between them. Looked up from germline, CDR1 is KGHDR and CDR2 is SFDVKD. The CDR3 loop spans 14 amino acids. CDR3 region: CATSDATEIYEQYF. CDR3 DNA: TGTGCCACCAGTGACGCGACGGAGATCTACGAGCAGTACTTC.

V gene TRBV4-1 combines with J gene TRBJ2-1, with 8 bases lining up with TRBD1. Looked up from germline, CDR1 is MGHRA and CDR2 is YSYEKL. After removal of 1 base from V and 4 bases from J, the junction contained 9 bases not matched to a gene. There are 17 residues in the CDR3. CDR3 nucleotide sequence: TGCGCCAGCAGCCAAGGATCGGCGCAGGGGGCTTACAATGAGCAGTTCTTC. It is translated as CASSQGSAQGAYNEQFF.

This clonotype was seen a few times. The V gene is TRBV6-2 or TRBV6-3, the J gene TRBJ2-2; D gene unclear. Germline V CDR1 and CDR2: MNHEY, SVGEGT. CDR3 size: 13 residues. V lost 0 bases and J 5 bases, leaving 4 bases between the germline ends. The CDR3 is CASSYSGTGELFF. For the CDR3, the DNA is TGTGCCAGCAGTTACTCCGGAACCGGGGAGCTGTTTTTT.

V gene TRBV2 combines with J gene TRBJ2-1; 9 bases line up with TRBD2. With V trimmed by 3 bases and J by 7 bases, 10 bases remained unmatched. Per the germline V gene, CDR1 is SNHLY and CDR2 is FYNNEI. The CDR3 is 16 residues long. CDR3 DNA: TGTGCCAGCAGTGACGGACTAGCGAGGGCGCTAAATGAGCAGTTCTTC. Amino acid sequence: CASSDGLARALNEQFF.

This clonotype was recorded many times. The chain couples TRBV7-9 to TRBJ1-1, with D perhaps TRBD1 (6 bases). Germline V CDR1 and CDR2: SEHNR, FQNEAQ (reference sequence). The CDR3 has 14 residues. V lost 2 bases and J lost 10, with 17 bases in between. The DNA for the CDR3 is TGTGCCAGCAGCTTAACTGGACAGTCCCTGATAGCTTTCTTT. Its translation is CASSLTGQSLIAFF.

The chain is built from TRBV18 and TRBJ2-3; D gene ambiguous. Trimming took off 3 bases at V and 0 bases at J, with 13 bases between the two ends. The CDR3 covers 16 residues. Germline lookup yields CDR1 KGHSH and CDR2 LQKENI. CDR3: CASSPRDTHSTDTQYF. The CDR3 coding sequence is TGTGCCAGCTCACCCCGTGACACCCATAGCACAGATACGCAGTATTTT.

This clonotype was observed at least ten times. This chain connects TRBV2 to TRBJ2-3; TRBD2 matches at 7 bases. Looked up from germline, CDR1 is SNHLY and CDR2 is FYNNEI. This CDR3 comprises 15 residues. Germline trimming cut 2 bases from V and 3 bases from J; bases unmatched to any gene: 5. In DNA, the CDR3 is TGTGCCAGCAGTGAACAGTGGACTAGTACAGATACGCAGTATTTT. This encodes CASSEQWTSTDTQYF. The full variable domain, rest sourced from reference TRBV2 and TRBJ2-3, is EPEVTQTPSHQVTQMGQEVILRCVPISNHLYFYWYRQILGQKVEFLVSFYNNEISEKSEIFDDQFSVERPDGSNFTLKIRSTKLEDSAMYFCASSEQWTSTDTQYFGPGTRLTVL.

This clonotype was seen more than once but under ten times. This chain connects TRBV27 to TRBJ2-7; a weak D match, TRBD1 (6 bases). V gave up 2 bases and J gave up 4 bases, with 18 bases separating them. The CDR3 is 16 amino acids. Looked up from germline, CDR1 is MNHEY and CDR2 is SMNVEV (reference sequence). Here the CDR3 reads CASSLSEGTSKYEQYF. The CDR3 region has the DNA TGTGCCAGCAGTTTAAGTGAGGGGACATCGAAATACGAGCAGTACTTC.

The chain is built from TRBV6-5 and TRBJ1-5; D is unresolved. Deletions cut 4 bases from V and 4 bases from J, with 14 bases between. Germline V gene sequence: CDR1 MNHEY, CDR2 SVGAGI. This CDR3 is built from 15 residues. The CDR3 reads CASSSSWGGNQPQHF. The CDR3 DNA reads as TGTGCCAGCAGTTCCTCTTGGGGTGGGAATCAGCCCCAGCATTTT.

J is TRBJ2-5 and V is TRBV7-2; maybe TRBD1 (6 bases). This CDR3 is built from 15 residues. CDR1 is SGHTA, CDR2 FQGNSA, per germline. V was clipped by 5 bases and J by 4 bases, with 17 bases between them. The CDR3 sequence is CASSKQGLSGETQYF. The CDR3 DNA sequence: TGTGCCAGCAGCAAACAGGGCTTAAGTGGAGAGACCCAGTACTTC.

The rearrangement joins TRBV27 to TRBJ2-2, with 11 bases identical to TRBD1. The junction had 9 bases not matched to a gene; V was cut back by 3 bases and J by 6 bases. Germline V gives CDR1 MNHEY, CDR2 SMNVEV (reference sequence). The CDR3 is 17 amino acids. CDR3 amino acids: CASSFPDRGQTPGELFF. CDR3 sequence (DNA): TGTGCCAGCAGTTTTCCGGACAGGGGGCAAACCCCCGGGGAGCTGTTTTTT.

The chain combines TRBV11-2 with TRBJ2-1; TRBD2 matches at 11 bases. Germline values: CDR1 SGHAT, CDR2 FQNNGV. V lost 5 bases, J lost 8 bases, and 11 bases stayed unmatched. CDR3 length equals 16 residues. In DNA, the CDR3 is TGTGCCAGCAGCATACTACTAGCGGGAGATGCGGATGAGCAGTTCTTC. Protein: CASSILLAGDADEQFF. The entire variable domain, with the rest obtained from reference TRBV11-2 and TRBJ2-1, is as follows: EAGVAQSPRYKIIEKRQSVAFWCNPISGHATLYWYQQILGQGPKLLIQFQNNGVVDDSQLPKDRFSAERLKGVDSTLKIQPAKLEDSAVYLCASSILLAGDADEQFFGPGTRLTVL.

This chain uses TRBV4-2 with TRBJ2-5; D remains unclear. Trimming left V 1 base short and J 1 base short, with 13 bases between. Germline V gene sequence: CDR1 LGHNA, CDR2 YNFKEQ. The CDR3 spans 16 residues. In nucleotides, the CDR3 is TGTGCCAGCAGCCAAGGGGTCAGCGTTGGCCAAGAGACCCAGTACTTC. Amino acid sequence: CASSQGVSVGQETQYF.

The rearrangement links TRBV20-1 to TRBJ1-1; possible D gene TRBD1, 5 bases. This CDR3 contains 12 residues. The V end lost 8 bases, the J end lost 0 bases, and 10 bases lay between the germline ends. Germline loops: CDR1 DFQATT, CDR2 SNEGSKA (reference sequence). DNA for the CDR3: TGCAGTATACAGGACATGAACACTGAAGCTTTCTTT. It is translated as CSIQDMNTEAFF.

The rearrangement links TRBV28 to TRBJ1-1; D ambiguous. The CDR3 consists of 13 residues. Trimming pared 5 bases from V and 4 bases from J, leaving 11 bases between. Germline assignment: CDR1 MDHEN and CDR2 SYDVKM. The CDR3 is CASSAHPVTEAFF. The CDR3 DNA reads TGTGCCAGCAGTGCCCACCCCGTCACTGAAGCTTTCTTT.

The chain links TRBV6-6 to TRBJ2-1; 11 positions match TRBD2. The germline V gene encodes CDR1 MNHNY and CDR2 SVGAGI (reference sequence). The CDR3 has 15 residues. V lost 0 bases to trimming and J lost 10 bases; unmatched junction nucleotides: 5. CDR3 nucleotides: TGTGCCAGCAGTTACTCCTCTAGCGGGGGGAAAGAGCAGTTCTTC. This codes for CASSYSSSGGKEQFF.

This clonotype was counted between two and nine times. This rearrangement joins TRBV4-2 to TRBJ1-1; a weak D match, TRBD1 (5 bases). CDR1 and CDR2 from the germline V gene are LGHNA and YNFKEQ. V shed 2 bases and J shed 2 bases, with 15 bases lying between them. CDR3 size: 16 residues. CDR3 in DNA: TGTGCCAGCAGCCAATTCCAGGGCGGAAGAAACACTGAAGCTTTCTTT. Its translation: CASSQFQGGRNTEAFF.

This clonotype was seen only once. J is TRBJ2-7 and V is TRBV7-2; no reliable D call. This CDR3 has 15 amino acids. Germline assignment: CDR1 SGHTA and CDR2 FQGNSA. Trimming left V 5 bases short and J 2 bases short, with 16 bases between. The CDR3 region has the DNA TGTGCCAGCAGCCCAAAGGTCGGCGGCCCCTACGAGCAGTACTTC. It codes for CASSPKVGGPYEQYF.

The rearrangement links TRBV5-6 to TRBJ1-1, with D possibly TRBD1 on 5 matching bases. Per the germline V gene, CDR1 is SGHDT and CDR2 is YYEEEE. Trimming shortened V by 0 bases and J by 2 bases, and 8 bases separated the two germline ends. The CDR3 length is 14 residues. In DNA, the CDR3 is TGTGCCAGCAGCTTGGGGCGGACAAACACTGAAGCTTTCTTT. This codes for CASSLGRTNTEAFF.

The genes are TRBV5-1 and TRBJ2-3; D call uncertain. This CDR3 has 11 amino acids. The germline V gene has CDR1 SGHRS and CDR2 YFSETQ. Trimming removed 6 bases at V and 6 bases at J, with 8 bases between. The CDR3 sequence: CASKFEDTQYF. In DNA form, the CDR3 reads TGCGCCAGCAAGTTCGAGGATACGCAGTATTTT.

This rearrangement joins TRBV7-2 to TRBJ2-7; TRBD1 might be the D (6 bases). V lost 5 bases to trimming and J lost 6 bases, with 26 bases between them. Per the germline V gene, CDR1 is SGHTA and CDR2 is FQGNSA. The length of the CDR3 is 17 residues. The CDR3 region has the DNA TGTGCCAGCAGCCCCAACCCAGGGGCCCACTTAGGTTCCGAGCAGTACTTC. As protein: CASSPNPGAHLGSEQYF.

The J gene is TRBJ1-4, the V gene TRBV7-9, with unresolved D. Trimming stripped 5 bases from V and 1 base from J, with 14 bases between. CDR3 size: 16 residues. Looked up from germline, CDR1 is SEHNR and CDR2 is FQNEAQ (reference sequence). CDR3 sequence: CASSDGPVGTNEKLFF. The CDR3 DNA is TGTGCCAGCAGCGACGGGCCCGTAGGAACTAATGAAAAACTGTTTTTT.